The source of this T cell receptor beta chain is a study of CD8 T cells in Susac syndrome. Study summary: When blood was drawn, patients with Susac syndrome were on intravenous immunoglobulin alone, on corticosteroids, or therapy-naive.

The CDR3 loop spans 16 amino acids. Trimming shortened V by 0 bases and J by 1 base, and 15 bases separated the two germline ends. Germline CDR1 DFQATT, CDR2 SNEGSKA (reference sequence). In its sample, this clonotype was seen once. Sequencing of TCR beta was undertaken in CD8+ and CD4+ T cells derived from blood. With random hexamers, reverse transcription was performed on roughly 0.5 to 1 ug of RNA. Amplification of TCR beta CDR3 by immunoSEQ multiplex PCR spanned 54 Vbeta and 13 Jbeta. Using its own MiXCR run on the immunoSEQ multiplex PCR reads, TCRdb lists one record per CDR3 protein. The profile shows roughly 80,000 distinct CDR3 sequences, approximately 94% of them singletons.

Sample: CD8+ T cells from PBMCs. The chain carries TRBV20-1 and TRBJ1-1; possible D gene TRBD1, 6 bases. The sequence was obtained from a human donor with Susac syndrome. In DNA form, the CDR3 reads TGCAGTGCTAGAGATCGACAGGTAGCCACGAACACTGAAGCTTTCTTT. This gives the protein CSARDRQVATNTEAFF.